A selection of T cell receptor beta chains follows, all from one sample in a study of T cell responses to AZD1222 COVID-19 vaccine. The protocol was immunoSEQ multiplex PCR, while the TCRdb copy is restricted to in-frame clones and leaves out a portion. The sample lists 100,000 to 150,000 clones; about 92% were seen once. Here the sequenced sample was peripheral blood, taken on day 0 of MenACWY control vaccination. These receptors all come from an adult in good health. CDR3s include the opening cysteine and the closing phenylalanine or tryptophan. Fields, in order: J gene, clone size, V gene, D gene, CDR3 DNA, CDR3 protein. D genes are given only for firm matches. Clone size is stated in some rows and not others, as once, few, many or a class when expanded.

>TRBJ2-1|-|TRBV19|-
TGTGCCAGTAGGCAGGGGGGAGCCTACAATGAGCAGTTCTTC
CASRQGGAYNEQFF
>TRBJ2-5|-|TRBV2|-
TGTGCCAAACACCCGGGGCTACGGGAGACCCAGTACTTC
CAKHPGLRETQYF
>TRBJ2-1|-|TRBV5-5|-
TGTGCCAGCAGCTTCGGGCAGAGCTACAATGAGCAGTTCTTC
CASSFGQSYNEQFF
>TRBJ1-1|-|TRBV6-5|-
TGTGCCAGCAATACTAATCAGGGGAATGGGGAAGCTTTCTTT
CASNTNQGNGEAFF
>TRBJ1-4|-|TRBV27|TRBD1
TGTGCCAGCAGTCCCCGACAGGGGACTAATGAAAAACTGTTTTTT
CASSPRQGTNEKLFF
>TRBJ2-2|-|TRBV6-2/TRBV6-3|-
TGTGCCAGCAGCTCCACCGACCCGAACACCGGGGAGCTGTTTTTT
CASSSTDPNTGELFF
>TRBJ1-2|-|TRBV19|TRBD1
TGTGCCAGTAGTATCGACAGGGGCCGGGTATATGGCTACACCTTC
CASSIDRGRVYGYTF
>TRBJ2-5|-|TRBV20-1|TRBD2
TGCAGTGCTAGTATCAGGGAGGGAGGTTGGTTACAAGAGACCCAGTACTTC
CSASIREGGWLQETQYF
>TRBJ2-3|-|TRBV5-1|TRBD2
TGCGCCAGCAGCTCCGATTCGGGACTAGCGACAAATACGCAGTATTTT
CASSSDSGLATNTQYF
>TRBJ2-6|few|TRBV2|-
TGTGCCAGCAGTGGGATGGGCCTTTTTGGGGCCAACGTCCTGACTTTC
CASSGMGLFGANVLTF
>TRBJ1-1|-|TRBV10-3|-
TGTGCCATCAGTAACTCAGGGGAAGGTGAAGCTTTCTTT
CAISNSGEGEAFF
>TRBJ1-2|-|TRBV5-8|TRBD1
TGTGCCAGCAGCTTGTACAGGGGGCCAGGTTATGGCTACACCTTC
CASSLYRGPGYGYTF
>TRBJ1-1|-|TRBV18|-
TGTGCCAGCTCACTAACAGGGAGCACTGAAGCTTTCTTT
CASSLTGSTEAFF
>TRBJ2-5|few|TRBV11-2|-
TGTGCCAGCAGCCCGGGCGGTTTCCCAGAGACCCAGTACTTC
CASSPGGFPETQYF
>TRBJ1-2|-|TRBV12-3/TRBV12-4|-
TGTGCCAGCAGTTTTTCAGGGGCGGGCTACACCTTC
CASSFSGAGYTF
>TRBJ2-1|once|TRBV6-6|-
TGTGCCAGCAGCCCTGACTGGATCAATGAGCAGTTCTTC
CASSPDWINEQFF
>TRBJ1-2|-|TRBV3-1/TRBV3-2|TRBD1
TGTGCCAGCAGCCCGCGGACAGGGTCTTCTTATGGCTACACCTTC
CASSPRTGSSYGYTF
>TRBJ1-4|-|TRBV4-1|-
TGCGCCAGCAGCCAAGATCGATGGGTAACGGAACTGTTTTTT
CASSQDRWVTELFF
>TRBJ2-3|-|TRBV24-1|-
TGTGCCACCAGTGACCCCATTGCCCCGACAGGTTATGGGGTAGATACGCAGTATTTT
CATSDPIAPTGYGVDTQYF
>TRBJ1-6|-|TRBV3-1/TRBV3-2|TRBD1
TGTGCCAGCAGCCGAGGGACAGGGGGCCGGTCACCCCTCCACTTT
CASSRGTGGRSPLHF